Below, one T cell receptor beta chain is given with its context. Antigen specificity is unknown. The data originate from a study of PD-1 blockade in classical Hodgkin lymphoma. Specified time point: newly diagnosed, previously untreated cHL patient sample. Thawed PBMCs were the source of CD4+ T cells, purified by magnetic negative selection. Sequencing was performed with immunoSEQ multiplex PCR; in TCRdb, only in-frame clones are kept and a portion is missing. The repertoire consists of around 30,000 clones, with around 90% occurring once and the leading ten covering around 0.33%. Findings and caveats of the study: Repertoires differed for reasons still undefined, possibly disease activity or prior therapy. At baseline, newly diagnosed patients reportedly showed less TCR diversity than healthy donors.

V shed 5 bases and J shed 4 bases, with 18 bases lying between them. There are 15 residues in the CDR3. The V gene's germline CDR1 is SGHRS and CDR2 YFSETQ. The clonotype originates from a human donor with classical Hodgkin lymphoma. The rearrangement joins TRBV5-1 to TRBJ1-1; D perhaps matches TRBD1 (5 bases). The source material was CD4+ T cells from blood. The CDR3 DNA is TGCGCCAGCAGAGCGTCAATGGGGCTCGGCACTGAAGCTTTCTTT. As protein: CASRASMGLGTEAFF.